This T cell receptor (beta chain) was observed in a study of CD8 T cells in ankylosing spondylitis. Study-wide results and limits: Reportedly, matched ankylosing spondylitis synovial fluid was significantly enriched for disease-linked clones. The study identified a TCR beta motif of under 10 highly homologous variants that appeared characteristic of ankylosing spondylitis blood. Those disease-linked clones were CD8+; they were also relatively rare in peripheral blood.

As to this clonotype: Its antigen remains unidentified.

Quantitative 5'-RACE with molecular barcodes was used to make the TCR beta libraries. TCRdb ran MiXCR on the 5' RACE reads and lists one entry per CDR3 protein. The table lists around 53,000 distinct CDR3 sequences, approximately 7.4% of them singletons. Germline V gives CDR1 MNHEY, CDR2 SVGEGT. This CDR3 is 15 amino acids long. V lost 5 bases, J lost 3 bases, and 13 bases lay in between. The sequencing input was blood, either unsorted or a sorted T cell fraction (not recorded which). The clonotype was recovered from a female donor with ankylosing spondylitis or in good health (not recorded which). The chain couples TRBV6-2 or TRBV6-3 to TRBJ1-4; weak D call: TRBD1 (5 bases). In nucleotides, the CDR3 is TGTGCCAGCAGTCCTGGAAGGGGATCTAATGAAAAACTGTTTTTT. Translation gives CASSPGRGSNEKLFF.